These 14 T cell receptor beta chains came from one sample sequenced in a study of CD8 T cells in Susac syndrome. It was with random hexamers that 0.5 to 1 ug RNA was reverse transcribed. Each CDR3 protein is one row after TCRdb ran MiXCR on the immunoSEQ multiplex PCR reads. The sample has around 200,000 distinct CDR3 sequences; just under 95% are singletons. Sequenced: CD4+ T cells from PBMCs. These receptors were obtained from a human donor with multiple sclerosis.

The chain has TRBV4-2 and TRBJ2-6, with D tentatively TRBD1 (5 bases). Germline CDR1 LGHNA, CDR2 YNFKEQ. Trimming shortened V by 4 bases and J by 1 base, and 11 bases separated the two germline ends. The CDR3 is 16 residues long. CDR3 sequence: CASSPTALSGANVLTF. The DNA of the CDR3 is TGTGCCAGCAGCCCGACAGCTTTGTCTGGGGCCAACGTCCTGACTTTC.

CDR3 DNA sequence: TGTGCCAGCAGCCAACCCTTTAGCGGGGGGAGCGAGGATGAGCAGTTCTTC. The encoded protein is CASSQPFSGGSEDEQFF. The rearrangement links TRBV3-1 to TRBJ2-1; 10 nucleotides agree with TRBD2. Germline V gene sequence: CDR1 LGHDT, CDR2 YNNKEL (reference sequence). V trimming: 2 bases; J trimming: 8 bases; junction bases outside the gene matches: 12. The CDR3 totals 17 residues.

This rearrangement joins TRBV29-1 to TRBJ1-2, with a possible D match to TRBD1 (5 bases). Germline lookup yields CDR1 SQVTM and CDR2 ANQGSEA. The CDR3 is 13 residues long. Trimming took off 5 bases at V and 4 bases at J, with 14 bases between the two ends. CDR3 amino acids: CSVSTTDLYGYTF. CDR3 in DNA: TGCAGCGTTAGTACGACAGATCTCTATGGCTACACCTTC.

The chain is built from TRBV7-2 and TRBJ2-7; 7 bases are a match to TRBD1. The CDR3 contains 14 residues. From germline, CDR1 is SGHTA and CDR2 FQGNSA. Trimming at V came to 0 bases and at J to 3 bases, leaving 2 bases not matched to a gene. The CDR3 is CASSLAYRGYEQYF. The CDR3 DNA reads as TGTGCCAGCAGCTTAGCCTACAGGGGCTACGAGCAGTACTTC. Supplemented by reference TRBV7-2 and TRBJ2-7, the full variable domain reads GAGVSQSPSNKVTEKGKDVELRCDPISGHTALYWYRQSLGQGLEFLIYFQGNSAPDKSGLPSDRFSAERTGGSVSTLTIQRTQQEDSAVYLCASSLAYRGYEQYFGPGTRLTVT.

This chain uses TRBV4-1 with TRBJ1-2; 8 positions agree with TRBD1. Germline loops: CDR1 MGHRA, CDR2 YSYEKL. The trim removed 2 bases at V and 4 bases at J, leaving 3 bases unmatched. This CDR3 contains 14 residues. DNA of the CDR3: TGCGCCAGCAGCCAACCGGACAGGGTCTATGGCTACACCTTC. As protein: CASSQPDRVYGYTF.

This chain links TRBV29-1 with TRBJ2-1; 8 bases match TRBD2. With 2 bases clipped from V and 7 bases from J, the junction kept 7 bases outside the gene matches. This CDR3 has 14 amino acids. Germline V gives CDR1 SQVTM, CDR2 ANQGSEA. As DNA, the CDR3 is TGCAGCGTTGAATCCGGGGGGGCGCAAAATGAGCAGTTCTTC. Its protein product is CSVESGGAQNEQFF.

This chain uses TRBV7-2 with TRBJ2-5, with unresolved D. The CDR3 is 15 amino acids. With 0 bases removed from V and 5 bases from J, the gap between germline ends came to 13 bases. CDR1 SGHTA and CDR2 FQGNSA come from the germline V gene. The CDR3 here is CASSLAGFPGETQYF. CDR3 nucleotides: TGTGCCAGCAGCTTAGCGGGCTTCCCCGGCGAGACCCAGTACTTC.

This rearrangement joins TRBV12-3 or TRBV12-4 to TRBJ2-5; no definite D call. Trimming left V 1 base short and J 6 bases short, with 9 bases between. The CDR3 runs to 13 residues. The DNA for the CDR3 is TGTGCCAGCAGTTTAGTATATCGGAAGACCCAGTACTTC. It encodes CASSLVYRKTQYF.

This sequence joins TRBV30 and TRBJ2-2; no clear D. The CDR3 contains 14 residues. Germline V lookup: CDR1 GTSNPN, CDR2 SVGIG (reference sequence). The V end was cut by 0 bases, the J end by 4 bases, with 9 bases between. The CDR3 reads CAWSVQVTTGELFF. The DNA of the CDR3 is TGTGCCTGGAGTGTCCAGGTTACCACCGGGGAGCTGTTTTTT.

The chain has TRBV3-1 and TRBJ1-6, with D hard to call. The germline V gene encodes CDR1 LGHDT and CDR2 YNNKEL (reference sequence). The CDR3 has 14 amino acids. V lost 2 bases to trimming and J lost 5 bases, with 7 bases between them. The CDR3 DNA follows: TGTGCCAGCAGCCAAAGGCAGAATAATTCACCCCTCCACTTT. It translates to CASSQRQNNSPLHF.

The V call is TRBV20-1, the J call TRBJ2-1; 12 nucleotides line up with TRBD2. V lost 5 bases, J lost 8 bases, and 7 bases stayed unmatched. The CDR3 contains 14 residues. Germline V gene data show CDR1 as DFQATT and CDR2 as SNEGSKA (reference sequence). The CDR3 nucleotides are TGCAGTGCTCAGACTAGCGGGGGAGTAGATGAGCAGTTCTTC. Its protein product is CSAQTSGGVDEQFF.

This chain joins TRBV29-1 and TRBJ1-1; TRBD1 matches 8 bases. Trimming took 6 bases from V and 4 from J; bases not matched to a gene: 10. The CDR3 is 14 residues long. Germline V gives CDR1 SQVTM, CDR2 ANQGSEA. CDR3 in amino acids: CSVDDRGSSTEAFF. DNA for the CDR3: TGCAGCGTGGATGACAGGGGATCAAGCACTGAAGCTTTCTTT.

The rearrangement uses TRBV9 and TRBJ2-3; D remains ambiguous. CDR1 and CDR2 (germline): SGDLS, YYNGEE. Trimming stripped 2 bases from V and 14 bases from J, with 6 bases between. CDR3 length: 9 residues. The CDR3 nucleotides are TGTGCCAGCAGCGTGTTGTGGTATTTT. It encodes CASSVLWYF.

This rearrangement joins TRBV9 to TRBJ2-7, with TRBD1 matching over 8 bases. V trimming: 0 bases; J trimming: 4 bases; junction bases outside the gene matches: 6. Germline CDR1 is SGDLS and CDR2 is YYNGEE. CDR3 length: 15 residues. CDR3 in DNA: TGTGCCAGCAGCGTAGATGGCACAGGGGGATACGAGCAGTACTTC. Translation gives CASSVDGTGGYEQYF.